This TCR beta chain is from a study of blood T cell repertoires in COVID-19 (dated by TCRdb to the early 2020s). For the wider study: Collaborator samples came from the United States, Italy and Spain and covered acute and convalescent phases of COVID-19. The material from the prospective study consisted of cDNA or gDNA derived from T cells, B-cell-depleted T cells, or PBMCs. The dataset comprised deeply sampled blood TCRbeta repertoires from subjects exposed to, actively infected with, or recovered from COVID-19. A freely available public database, intended as a resource for researchers studying the immune response to SARS-CoV-2, is where the repertoires were released. The samples were drawn from two sources: the first 160 participants of the ongoing ImmuneRACE study, and 1,000 to 1,500 subjects contributed by 6 global collaborators. The sample metadata nearly always contained a de-identified subject ID, COVID-19 status, age in years and sex. Where available, HLA class I and class II types were taken from metadata supplied by the sample provider and were not determined by assay-based typing.

What the research found in general, with its limitations: The quantity of clinical and demographic metadata differed by source and by participant and was supplied without curation.

From V the trimming removes 3 bases and from J it removes 0 bases, while the gene matches leave 3 bases of the junction unaccounted for. Sequences SGHDN (CDR1) and FVKESK (CDR2) are obtained from the germline V gene. Measured from the cysteine to the phenylalanine, the CDR3 is 15 residues long. This entry keeps only the CDR3 DNA: 45 bases, framed from base 1. With regard to this clone: No cognate antigen has been identified for it. Base qualities are not recorded, but no much larger clone differs from it by a single base.

TCRbeta CDR3 regions were amplified from genomic DNA by means of the immunoSEQ Assay, a bias-controlled multiplex PCR. The published analysis was carried out like this. The number of nucleated cells in each sample was estimated by amplification of reference gene primers within the assay. Sequence reads were collapsed and filtered to measure the absolute abundance of every unique TCRbeta CDR3 rearrangement. Productive Simpson clonality was computed per sample as the square root of Simpson's diversity index over productive rearrangements. TCRdb re-hosts the immuneACCESS table, in-frame sequences only. Its copies lack some clones; in the studies checked, an unresolved V gene accounts for under half of them, and the cause for the rest is not known. Clonal size and the V and J genes are those of that table, whereas D and trimming came from the DNA. The sample includes approximately 200,000 clones, with 85% to 90% observed a single time. The top ten constitute roughly 2.9% of the sample.

Collaborating institutions collected whole blood in K2EDTA tubes following their own protocols. For TCRbeta analysis, collaborator samples were shipped as frozen whole blood, as isolated PBMCs, or as DNA extracted from either sample type. The origin of this receptor is a woman aged 25-40 years with active or convalescent COVID-19. This sequence uses TRBV14 and TRBJ2-7; 9 bases in the junction line up with TRBD2. Source material: peripheral blood. The encoded CDR3 is CASSQGLAPSYEQYF. The bases read TGTGCCAGCAGCCAGGGACTAGCACCCTCCTACGAGCAGTACTTC.